The 8 T cell receptor beta chains given below trace back to one sample, sequenced in a study of a mutant IDH1 vaccine in newly diagnosed glioma. The time point here: week 5, during vaccination. Topical imiquimod accompanied each vaccine dose, which consisted of 300 ug of mutant IDH1 20-mer peptide. Clones were sequenced by immunoSEQ multiplex PCR, and TCRdb holds only the in-frame ones, with some missing. The sample has some 10,000 clones; around 86% are singletons. No antigen has been assigned to these receptors. Specimen: PBMCs, collected from a glioma patient whose treatment included an IDH1 peptide vaccine. The receptors originated from a woman aged 40-49 years with glioma. Some clones in this sample may be carry-over from other donors' samples.

V gene TRBV27 combines with J gene TRBJ1-1; D is perhaps TRBD1 (5 bases). This CDR3 is 13 amino acids long. The V and J ends lost 6 bases and 5 bases respectively, with 13 bases between them. Per the germline V gene, CDR1 is MNHEY and CDR2 is SMNVEV (reference sequence). The CDR3 is CASRKSEGTEAFF. The CDR3 nucleotides are TGTGCCAGCAGGAAAAGCGAGGGGACTGAAGCTTTCTTT.

V usage is TRBV12-5 and J usage is TRBJ2-3; D may match TRBD1 or TRBD2 (5 bases each). This CDR3 has 15 amino acids. CDR1 and CDR2 from the germline V gene are LGHNT and FRNRAP. Trimming removed 3 bases at V and 0 bases at J, with 10 bases between. Here the CDR3 DNA reads TGTGCTAGTGGTTTCGGGGCAGGTAGCACAGATACGCAGTATTTT. Translation: CASGFGAGSTDTQYF.

The rearrangement links TRBV28 to TRBJ1-5; D gene unclear. Germline V lookup: CDR1 MDHEN, CDR2 SYDVKM. With 4 bases removed from V and 7 bases from J, the gap between germline ends came to 17 bases. The CDR3 sequence is 15 residues long. CDR3 residues: CASSSPWSTRQPQHF. DNA of the CDR3: TGTGCCAGCAGTTCCCCGTGGTCTACCAGACAGCCCCAGCATTTT.

The gene calls are TRBV27 and TRBJ1-2; 10 bases agree with TRBD1. With V trimmed by 6 bases and J by 4 bases, 2 bases remained unmatched. Germline CDR1 reads MNHEY; CDR2 reads SMNVEV (reference sequence). This CDR3 is built from 13 residues. The DNA for the CDR3 is TGTGCCAGCAGAGGACAGGGGGTCTATGGCTACACCTTC. It codes for CASRGQGVYGYTF.

The chain joins TRBV16 to TRBJ2-5, with 7 positions matching TRBD1. V trimming: 2 bases; J trimming: 1 base; junction bases outside the gene matches: 4. The germline CDR1 and CDR2 sequences are KGHSY and FQNENV. This CDR3 region has 15 residues. CDR3: CASSQLQGSQETQYF. The CDR3 DNA reads TGTGCCAGCAGCCAACTACAGGGGTCCCAAGAGACCCAGTACTTC.

This rearrangement joins TRBV5-1 to TRBJ1-2; D is perhaps TRBD1 (6 bases). Germline V gene sequence: CDR1 SGHRS, CDR2 YFSETQ. The CDR3 totals 15 residues. The V end lost 6 bases, the J end lost 0 bases, and 15 bases lay between the germline ends. CDR3 region: CASKQGMSPNYGYTF. CDR3 sequence (DNA): TGCGCCAGCAAGCAGGGGATGAGCCCTAACTATGGCTACACCTTC.

This chain links TRBV5-1 with TRBJ2-7, with D possibly being TRBD1 (5 bases). This CDR3 contains 14 residues. Germline V gives CDR1 SGHRS, CDR2 YFSETQ. V dropped 0 bases and J dropped 5 bases, with 12 bases sitting between them. CDR3 DNA: TGCGCCAGCAGCTTGGCACGCAGGGATGACGAGCAGTACTTC. Translated, it gives CASSLARRDDEQYF.

This clone was seen a few times. This rearrangement joins TRBV20-1 to TRBJ2-5; tentatively, D is TRBD1 (6 bases). CDR3 length: 11 residues. Trimming shortened V by 6 bases and J by 5 bases, and 10 bases separated the two germline ends. CDR1 is DFQATT and CDR2 is SNEGSKA in the germline V gene (reference sequence). This chain's CDR3 is CSALRGETQYF. The CDR3 bases are TGCAGTGCGCTGAGGGGGGAGACCCAGTACTTC.